These 20 T cell receptor beta chains originate from one sample sequenced in a study of T cell repertoires in cytomegalovirus infection. Antigens for these TCRs are unknown. TCRdb analysed the reads with MiXCR anew, one entry per CDR3 protein. The table includes around 800,000 distinct CDR3 sequences, around a third detected once. Sequencing used cultured CD8+ T cells from PBMCs, obtained from culture after CMV antigen stimulation. The receptors originated from a human donor in good health (CMV status not recorded). Some clones in this sample may be carry-over from other donors' samples.

This clonotype was picked up many times. The chain employs TRBV7-6 and TRBJ2-2; perhaps TRBD1 as D (6 bases). CDR1 is SGHVS and CDR2 is FNYEAQ in the germline V gene. V lost 6 bases and J lost 4, with 18 bases in between. The CDR3 loop spans 16 amino acids. CDR3 protein: CASSQVDSGATGELFF. CDR3 coding DNA: TGTGCCAGCAGTCAGGTGGACAGTGGGGCCACCGGGGAGCTGTTTTTT.

This clonotype was picked up a small number of times. The chain joins TRBV5-4 to TRBJ2-7; TRBD1 matches at 8 bases. Germline lookup yields CDR1 SGHNT and CDR2 YYREEE (reference sequence). The CDR3 sequence is 18 residues long. V shed 1 base, J shed 2 bases, and the junction held 14 bases outside the gene matches. The CDR3 DNA follows: TGTGCCAGCAGCTTGATAGACCACCCGGGACAGGATCCCTACGAGCAGTACGTC. Protein: CASSLIDHPGQDPYEQYV.

This clonotype showed up just a few times. The V gene is TRBV7-9, the J gene TRBJ1-1; 7 bases line up with TRBD1. With V trimmed by 1 base and J by 5 bases, 1 base remained unmatched. Germline values: CDR1 SEHNR, CDR2 FQNEAQ (reference sequence). This CDR3 spans 13 amino acids. The DNA for the CDR3 is TGTGCCAGCAGCTTAGAACAGGGGACTGAAGCTTTCTTT. Its protein product is CASSLEQGTEAFF.

This clonotype turned up a few times. The CDR3 sequence: CASSSPLGQGGHYGYTF. For the CDR3, the DNA is TGTGCCAGCAGTTCACCCCTGGGACAGGGAGGGCACTATGGCTACACCTTC. The J gene is TRBJ1-2, the V gene TRBV6-5; 9 nucleotides line up with TRBD1. V was pared by 4 bases and J by 3 bases, with 12 bases of the junction left unmatched. The CDR3 loop spans 17 amino acids. The germline gives CDR1 MNHEY, CDR2 SVGAGI.

This chain connects TRBV7-4 to TRBJ2-1; TRBD1 aligns across 7 bases. This CDR3 contains 15 residues. V trimming: 2 bases; J trimming: 8 bases; junction bases outside the gene matches: 9. CDR1 is SGHVT, CDR2 SQSDAQ, per germline. CDR3 sequence: CASSLPDRTQYEQFF. The CDR3 nucleotides are TGTGCCAGCAGCTTACCGGACAGGACCCAGTATGAGCAGTTCTTC. The full variable domain, in which reference TRBV7-4 and TRBJ2-1 provide the parts outside the CDR3, is GAGVSQSPRYKVAKRGRDVALRCDSISGHVTLYWYRQTLGQGSEVLTYSQSDAQRDKSGRPSGRFSAERPERSVSTLKIQRTEQGDSAVYLCASSLPDRTQYEQFFGPGTRLTVL.

This rearrangement joins TRBV7-9 to TRBJ2-1; TRBD1 matches at 9 bases. Germline V CDR1 and CDR2: SEHNR, FQNEAQ (reference sequence). This CDR3 region has 17 residues. Germline trimming cut 5 bases from V and 5 bases from J; bases unmatched to any gene: 13. In DNA form, the CDR3 reads TGTGCCAGCAGCAACCGGGACAGGGTAATCAAGGACAATGAGCAGTTCTTC. It encodes CASSNRDRVIKDNEQFF.

This clonotype was picked up a small number of times. The chain employs TRBV5-6 and TRBJ2-6; the D gene is possibly TRBD2 (5 bases). V was shortened by 2 bases and J by 3 bases, with 12 bases between the two germline ends. This CDR3 has 16 residues. Germline V gene sequence: CDR1 SGHDT, CDR2 YYEEEE. CDR3 region: CASSFGFGVGANVLTF. CDR3 bases: TGTGCCAGCAGCTTCGGGTTCGGGGTTGGGGCCAACGTCCTGACTTTC. The variable domain in full, with the rest retrieved from reference TRBV5-6 and TRBJ2-6, is DAGVTQSPTHLIKTRGQQVTLRCSPKSGHDTVSWYQQALGQGPQFIFQYYEEEERQRGNFPDRFSGHQFPNYSSELNVNALLLGDSALYLCASSFGFGVGANVLTFGAGSRLTVL.

This sequence joins TRBV29-1 and TRBJ2-3; D is ambiguous. Germline V gene sequence: CDR1 SQVTM, CDR2 ANQGSEA. This CDR3 comprises 10 residues. V was pared by 4 bases and J by 2 bases, with 1 base between. Here the CDR3 reads CSVATDTQYF. CDR3 in DNA: TGCAGCGTTGCCACAGATACGCAGTATTTT.

This clonotype was counted between two and nine times. The chain couples TRBV12-3 or TRBV12-4 to TRBJ2-1, with 9 positions matching TRBD1. This CDR3 region has 18 residues. V lost 7 bases to trimming and J lost 2 bases; unmatched junction nucleotides: 15. The CDR3: CASTTTGGVWTAYNEQFF. CDR3 DNA sequence: TGTGCCAGCACCACGACAGGGGGTGTCTGGACCGCCTACAATGAGCAGTTCTTC.

The genes are TRBV5-5 and TRBJ2-3; no clear D gene. Trimming removed 6 bases from V and 1 base from J, with 12 bases in between. CDR1 and CDR2 (germline): SGHKS, YYEKEE (reference sequence). This CDR3 is built from 14 residues. The CDR3 protein is CASNSGPGTDTQYF. CDR3 in DNA: TGTGCCAGCAACTCCGGTCCCGGCACAGATACGCAGTATTTT.

This chain connects TRBV2 to TRBJ1-1; a possible D gene is TRBD1 (6 bases). This CDR3 comprises 12 residues. Deletions cut 11 bases from V and 7 bases from J, with 17 bases between. Germline V gene lookup returns CDR1 SNHLY and CDR2 FYNNEI. The CDR3 sequence: CASYRDEGEAFF. The CDR3 coding sequence is TGTGCCTCATACAGGGATGAGGGTGAAGCTTTCTTT.

A remark on this clonotype: An end of the junction differs from the germline gene, which may be a read error. V usage is TRBV7-9 and J usage is TRBJ2-5; TRBD2 agrees at 8 bases. From germline, CDR1 is SEHNR and CDR2 FQNEAQ (reference sequence). The CDR3 loop spans 15 amino acids. The CDR3 DNA sequence: TGTGCTAGCAGCAGAAAGACTAGCGTTTTGGAGACCCAGTACTTC. It specifies CASSRKTSVLETQYF.

The chain recombines TRBV2 with TRBJ2-7, with D unresolved. CDR1 SNHLY and CDR2 FYNNEI come from the germline V gene. The CDR3 totals 13 residues. Trimming removed 6 bases from V and 3 bases from J, with 12 bases in between. The CDR3 nucleotides read TGTGCCAGCAGGACGCTAGGGATCTACGAGCAGTACTTC. Protein product: CASRTLGIYEQYF.

The sample holds a few counts of this clonotype. The chain uses TRBV7-6 and TRBJ2-5; possibly TRBD2 for D (5 bases). Germline V lookup: CDR1 SGHVS, CDR2 FNYEAQ. The CDR3 has 15 residues. V gave up 11 bases and J gave up 1 base, with 20 bases separating them. The CDR3 reads CACKGLEGVQETQYF. For the CDR3, the DNA is TGTGCCTGCAAAGGGCTAGAGGGTGTCCAAGAGACCCAGTACTTC.

This clonotype was found a few times. The V and J genes are TRBV6-5 and TRBJ2-5, with D perhaps matching TRBD1 or TRBD2 (7 bases each). The CDR3 runs 13 residues. V dropped 8 bases and J dropped 3 bases, with 13 bases sitting between them. Germline lookup yields CDR1 MNHEY and CDR2 SVGAGI. CDR3 region: CASCQGGEETQYF. The CDR3 DNA is TGTGCCAGCTGCCAGGGGGGGGAAGAGACCCAGTACTTC.

This chain uses TRBV27 with TRBJ1-1; D is unclear. Germline-derived CDR1 and CDR2 are MNHEY and SMNVEV (reference sequence). The CDR3 totals 15 residues. V lost 4 bases, J lost 4 bases, and 16 bases lay in between. The CDR3 nucleotides are TGTGCCAGCAGTTACCGTAGTGAAGGGAGCACTGAAGCTTTCTTT. Translated: CASSYRSEGSTEAFF.

In DNA form, the CDR3 reads TGCAGTGCTAGAGAACTTGGGACGTCATGGGCTAACTATGGCTACACCTTC. This sequence encodes CSARELGTSWANYGYTF. This chain links TRBV20-1 with TRBJ1-2, with TRBD1 as a possible D gene (5 bases). This CDR3 spans 17 amino acids. The germline gives CDR1 DFQATT, CDR2 SNEGSKA (reference sequence). V lost 0 bases and J 0 bases, leaving 17 bases between the germline ends.

This clonotype was seen a handful of times. The V call is TRBV20-1, the J call TRBJ1-6, with D uncertain. The CDR3 is 15 residues long. CDR1 DFQATT and CDR2 SNEGSKA come from the germline V gene (reference sequence). Trimming stripped 5 bases from V and 7 bases from J, with 18 bases between. The CDR3 DNA follows: TGCAGTGCTCCCTCGGGAGGCGGGTTAAATTCACCCCTCCACTTT. Amino acids: CSAPSGGGLNSPLHF.

Only a few counts were recorded for this clonotype. The chain is built from TRBV27 and TRBJ2-3, with 12 bases fitting TRBD2. The V gene's germline CDR1 is MNHEY and CDR2 SMNVEV (reference sequence). Trimming cost V 5 bases and J 4 bases; bases outside gene matches: 16. The CDR3 covers 19 residues. The chain's CDR3 is CASSMVGLAGSLRADTQYF. Written as DNA, the CDR3 is TGTGCCAGCAGTATGGTCGGACTAGCGGGGAGCCTGAGGGCAGATACGCAGTATTTT.

V usage is TRBV19 and J usage is TRBJ2-1, with TRBD1 matching 11 bases. The CDR3 runs 16 residues. Germline values: CDR1 LNHDA, CDR2 SQIVND (reference sequence). J lost 8 bases, V lost 7 bases, and 13 bases had no gene match. CDR3 sequence: CASNPRAGTGGDEQFF. CDR3 nucleotides: TGTGCCAGTAACCCTAGGGCGGGGACAGGGGGGGATGAGCAGTTCTTC.